Below are 10 T cell receptor beta chains sequenced from a single sample in a study of siplizumab effects on memory and regulatory T cells. Produced via immunoSEQ multiplex PCR; TCRdb's table is partial and in-frame only. This repertoire shows about 100,000 clones, around 95% found once; its top ten account for 0.55% to 0.65%. Sequencing was done on a sample of Tregs sorted from blood. These receptors were collected from a human donor in good health.

The chain combines TRBV14 with TRBJ2-5, with D uncertain. Germline V lookup: CDR1 SGHDN, CDR2 FVKESK. V was shortened by 1 base and J by 1 base, with 1 base between the two germline ends. This CDR3 spans 12 amino acids. In nucleotides, the CDR3 is TGTGCCAGCAGCCAAGCCCAAGAGACCCAGTACTTC. This sequence encodes CASSQAQETQYF.

The chain recombines TRBV7-9 with TRBJ1-4; 11 bases line up with TRBD1. The CDR3 is made up of 15 amino acids. V gave up 3 bases and J gave up 7 bases; unmatched junction bases: 4. Germline CDR1 and CDR2: SEHNR and FQNEAQ (reference sequence). In DNA form, the CDR3 reads TGTGCCAGCAGCTTGGGGGACAGGGGGGCTGAAAAACTGTTTTTT. It is translated as CASSLGDRGAEKLFF.

This clone was found once. The rearrangement joins TRBV29-1 to TRBJ2-6; D call uncertain. From germline, CDR1 is SQVTM and CDR2 ANQGSEA. V was cut by 6 bases and J by 0 bases, with 18 bases left in between. There are 17 residues in the CDR3. The DNA of the CDR3 is TGCAGCGTAGGATACGGCAGGTCGAGCTCTGGGGCCAACGTCCTGACTTTC. It codes for CSVGYGRSSSGANVLTF. Full variable domain (rest looked up from reference TRBV29-1 and TRBJ2-6): SAVISQKPSRDICQRGTSLTIQCQVDSQVTMMFWYRQQPGQSLTLIATANQGSEATYESGFVIDKFPISRPNLTFSTLTVSNMSPEDSSIYLCSVGYGRSSSGANVLTFGAGSRLTVL.

The chain recombines TRBV28 with TRBJ2-1; a possible D gene is TRBD1 (5 bases). The germline gives CDR1 MDHEN, CDR2 SYDVKM. The CDR3 covers 16 residues. V was trimmed by 3 bases and J by 5 bases, leaving 17 bases between them. The CDR3 region is CASSFVGASHHNEQFF. CDR3 in DNA: TGTGCCAGCAGTTTCGTAGGGGCTTCCCACCACAATGAGCAGTTCTTC.

V and J are TRBV6-6 and TRBJ1-5, with 7 bases lining up with TRBD1. The CDR3 covers 13 residues. Germline-derived CDR1 and CDR2 are MNHNY and SVGAGI (reference sequence). V lost 7 bases, J lost 4 bases, and 4 bases stayed unmatched. This CDR3 reads CASNDRENQPQHF. CDR3 in DNA: TGTGCCAGCAACGACAGGGAAAATCAGCCCCAGCATTTT.

CDR3 residues: CASSSEIGPAVNQPQHF. Here the CDR3 DNA reads TGTGCCAGTAGTTCCGAGATTGGGCCGGCGGTCAATCAGCCCCAGCATTTT. The chain carries TRBV19 and TRBJ1-5; D remains ambiguous. The CDR3 totals 17 residues. Germline CDR1 and CDR2: LNHDA and SQIVND (reference sequence). Trimming removed 5 bases at V and 3 bases at J, with 20 bases between.

V is TRBV5-1 and J is TRBJ2-1; tentative D call: TRBD2 (6 bases). CDR3 length: 16 amino acids. Germline V gene sequence: CDR1 SGHRS, CDR2 YFSETQ. Deletions cut 3 bases from V and 0 bases from J, with 13 bases between. The CDR3 DNA reads as TGCGCCAGCAGCTCGAGCGGGTTAAGCTCCTACAATGAGCAGTTCTTC. Residues: CASSSSGLSSYNEQFF.

The chain recombines TRBV29-1 with TRBJ1-1, with 10 nucleotides matching TRBD1. Germline V gives CDR1 SQVTM, CDR2 ANQGSEA. V lost 6 bases, J lost 0 bases, and 7 bases stayed unmatched. This CDR3 comprises 15 residues. The CDR3 reads CSVPRDRGMNTEAFF. As DNA, the CDR3 is TGCAGCGTACCCCGGGACAGGGGAATGAACACTGAAGCTTTCTTT.

This chain's CDR3 is CATSRFGNYGYTF. In DNA, the CDR3 is TGTGCCACCAGCAGATTTGGAAACTATGGCTACACCTTC. The chain couples TRBV15 to TRBJ1-2, with D uncertain. The CDR3 totals 13 residues. Trimming stripped 2 bases from V and 2 bases from J, with 6 bases between. The V gene's germline CDR1 is LNHNV and CDR2 YYDKDF (reference sequence).

This CDR3 reads CASSARRTSANNEQFF. As DNA, the CDR3 is TGTGCCAGCAGTGCTAGGAGGACTAGCGCGAACAATGAGCAGTTCTTC. J is TRBJ2-1 and V is TRBV27; TRBD2 matches 9 bases. Unmatched junction bases numbered 10, after V lost 5 bases and J lost 5 bases. Per the germline V gene, CDR1 is MNHEY and CDR2 is SMNVEV (reference sequence). This CDR3 spans 16 amino acids.